Below, 20 T cell receptor beta chains from the same sample are listed, as sequenced in a study of shared clonotypes between healthy human individuals. Profiling relied on immunoSEQ multiplex PCR, and the TCRdb table lists in-frame clones only, not all of them. The sample carries 1.5 million to 2.5 million clones, about 95% recorded once. Naive CD8 cells comprised CD45RO-negative, CCR7-positively selected cells, excluding terminally differentiated effector memory CD45RA+ cells. Sequencing was carried out using naive CD8+ T cells sorted from blood. All receptors come from a man aged 18 to 30 in good health.

This clone is a singleton in its sample. The chain is built from TRBV10-2 and TRBJ1-1, with D possibly being TRBD1 (5 bases). Germline V gene lookup returns CDR1 WSHSY and CDR2 SAAADI. The V end lost 0 bases, the J end lost 1 base, and 9 bases lay between the germline ends. CDR3 length: 15 residues. The CDR3 loop is CASSESIGGNTEAFF. The CDR3, as DNA: TGCGCCAGCAGTGAGTCGATTGGGGGGAACACTGAAGCTTTCTTT.

This clone was counted a single time. The chain combines TRBV27 with TRBJ2-3; a possible D gene is TRBD2 (7 bases). The V end was cut by 6 bases, the J end by 4 bases, with 17 bases between. Germline CDR1 MNHEY, CDR2 SMNVEV (reference sequence). This CDR3 has 15 amino acids. In DNA, the CDR3 is TGTGCCAGCAGATTTTCCGGGGGGCCGGCAGATACGCAGTATTTT. Translating gives CASRFSGGPADTQYF.

The J gene is TRBJ1-2, the V gene TRBV7-9; D remains unclear. V lost 5 bases and J lost 4, with 20 bases in between. This CDR3 contains 16 residues. Germline values: CDR1 SEHNR, CDR2 FQNEAQ (reference sequence). The CDR3 DNA sequence: TGTGCCAGCAGCATTCCAGAGACCGACACCCTCTATGGCTACACCTTC. It encodes CASSIPETDTLYGYTF.

The chain employs TRBV2 and TRBJ2-5; 7 bases match TRBD2. CDR1 is SNHLY, CDR2 FYNNEI, per germline. There are 15 residues in the CDR3. The junction had 11 bases not matched to a gene; V was cut back by 4 bases and J by 6 bases. Here the CDR3 reads CASSGGGERKKTQYF. CDR3 coding DNA: TGTGCCAGCAGTGGTGGGGGGGAACGCAAGAAGACCCAGTACTTC.

The chain joins TRBV9 to TRBJ2-1; tentative D call: TRBD1 (5 bases). The CDR3 has 16 amino acids. Trimming left V 0 bases short and J 0 bases short, with 10 bases between. Germline CDR1 SGDLS, CDR2 YYNGEE. CDR3 sequence reads: CASSVDQGTSYNEQFF. CDR3 bases: TGTGCCAGCAGCGTAGATCAGGGTACCTCCTACAATGAGCAGTTCTTC.

The rearrangement joins TRBV4-1 to TRBJ1-1; D is undetermined. This CDR3 region has 16 residues. The germline V gene has CDR1 MGHRA and CDR2 YSYEKL. Trimming removed 0 bases from V and 10 bases from J, with 21 bases in between. The CDR3 DNA reads TGCGCCAGCAGCCAAGAAAGGGTAGGGCCCGCTTTTGGAGCTTTCTTT. Protein product: CASSQERVGPAFGAFF.

The chain links TRBV6-1 to TRBJ2-7; D gene unclear. The CDR3 extends over 15 amino acids. The germline V and J ends were trimmed by 3 bases and 5 bases, with 17 bases remaining between them. CDR1 and CDR2 from the germline V gene are MNHNS and SASEGT. This CDR3 is CASSESYSAGHEQYF. CDR3 DNA sequence: TGTGCCAGCAGTGAGTCCTACAGTGCAGGCCACGAGCAGTACTTC.

This chain connects TRBV27 to TRBJ2-7; the D gene is possibly TRBD1 (5 bases). Germline CDR1 is MNHEY and CDR2 is SMNVEV (reference sequence). The CDR3 runs to 15 residues. V was shortened by 6 bases and J by 3 bases, with 18 bases between the two germline ends. CDR3 protein: CASRPAWGSYYEQYF. The CDR3 coding sequence is TGTGCCAGCAGACCCGCTTGGGGCAGCTACTACGAGCAGTACTTC.

The genes are TRBV7-6 and TRBJ2-7; 8 bases line up with TRBD1. V lost 1 base and J lost 3; bases outside the gene matches: 8. Looked up from germline, CDR1 is SGHVS and CDR2 is FNYEAQ. This CDR3 has 16 amino acids. This chain's CDR3 is CASSLDPGGSFYEQYF. The CDR3 bases are TGTGCCAGCAGCTTAGATCCAGGGGGCAGTTTCTACGAGCAGTACTTC.

CDR3 DNA: TGTGCCAGCAGCCGGAATGGGGGTGGCTACGAGCAGTACTTC. Its translation: CASSRNGGGYEQYF. This chain connects TRBV9 to TRBJ2-7; D may correspond to TRBD1 or TRBD2 (5 bases each). V was pared by 4 bases and J by 3 bases, with 14 bases between. The CDR3 covers 14 residues. Germline CDR1 and CDR2: SGDLS and YYNGEE.

The CDR3 loop reads CASSQEDGGTEAFF. CDR3 nucleotides: TGCGCCAGCAGCCAAGAAGATGGGGGGACTGAAGCTTTCTTT. The V and J genes are TRBV4-1 and TRBJ1-1; tentatively, D is TRBD1 (5 bases). This CDR3 has 14 residues. The germline CDR1 and CDR2 sequences are MGHRA and YSYEKL. The germline V and J ends were trimmed by 0 bases and 5 bases, with 10 bases remaining between them.

The genes are TRBV11-2 and TRBJ2-7, with 8 bases lining up with TRBD1. J was trimmed by 3 bases and V by 5 bases; bases with no gene match: 3. Per germline, CDR1 SGHAT and CDR2 FQNNGV. CDR3 size: 13 residues. The CDR3 DNA is TGTGCCAGCAGCCAAGGGACAGGCTACGAGCAGTACTTC. Residues: CASSQGTGYEQYF.

V gene TRBV5-4 combines with J gene TRBJ2-3; TRBD2 is a possible D gene (5 bases). The germline gives CDR1 SGHNT, CDR2 YYREEE (reference sequence). V gave up 8 bases and J gave up 0 bases, with 16 bases separating them. CDR3 length: 15 residues. The DNA of the CDR3 is TGTGCCAGTTGCGCCGGAGTAGCGAGCACAGATACGCAGTATTTT. Protein sequence: CASCAGVASTDTQYF.

This clone has just one count. The gene calls are TRBV5-1 and TRBJ2-1, with D unclear. The ends were cut back, 4 bases at V and 5 bases at J, with 4 bases in the middle. CDR1 and CDR2 (germline): SGHRS, YFSETQ. The CDR3 totals 11 residues. The CDR3 region has the DNA TGCGCCAGCAGCCCGGACAATGAGCAGTTCTTC. Protein product: CASSPDNEQFF.

The J gene is TRBJ1-4, the V gene TRBV6-4; TRBD1 aligns across 7 bases. CDR1 and CDR2 from the germline V gene are MRHNA and SNTAGT. The length of the CDR3 is 13 residues. V gave up 2 bases and J gave up 17 bases; unmatched junction bases: 11. This CDR3 reads CASSDLCRTGRFF. CDR3 coding DNA: TGTGCCAGCAGTGACCTTTGTCGGACAGGCCGCTTTTTT.

As to this clone: In the same sample, other DNA sequences code for this CDR3. The rearrangement joins TRBV6-5 to TRBJ2-7; 7 bases match TRBD1. Germline V gives CDR1 MNHEY, CDR2 SVGAGI. The ends lost 2 bases at V and 1 base at J; junction bases unmatched: 2. The CDR3 is made up of 14 amino acids. This chain's CDR3 is CASSYGQDSYEQYF. The CDR3 nucleotides are TGTGCCAGCAGTTACGGACAGGATTCCTACGAGCAGTACTTC.

The chain couples TRBV13 to TRBJ1-2; D is possibly TRBD1 (6 bases). Germline-derived CDR1 and CDR2 are PRHDT and FYEKMQ (reference sequence). The CDR3 consists of 14 residues. Trimming pared 5 bases from V and 2 bases from J, leaving 12 bases between. The CDR3 sequence is CASSLGDTNYGYTF. CDR3 in DNA: TGTGCCAGCAGCCTCGGGGACACCAACTATGGCTACACCTTC.

The chain uses TRBV30 and TRBJ2-5, with a weak D call TRBD2 (5 bases). The CDR3 sequence is 14 residues long. The germline V and J ends were trimmed by 5 bases and 5 bases, with 18 bases remaining between them. CDR1 is GTSNPN, CDR2 SVGIG, per germline (reference sequence). CDR3 nucleotides: TGTGCCTGGGGGGAAACCCCGGCGGGCGAGACCCAGTACTTC. It yields the protein CAWGETPAGETQYF.

This chain links TRBV5-1 with TRBJ2-7; perhaps D is TRBD1 or TRBD2 (6 bases each). CDR3 length: 15 residues. Germline CDR1 and CDR2: SGHRS and YFSETQ. With 3 bases removed from V and 4 bases from J, the gap between germline ends came to 17 bases. In nucleotides, the CDR3 is TGCGCCAGCAGCTGGGCCAGGGGCGGGGAATACGAGCAGTACTTC. Protein sequence: CASSWARGGEYEQYF.

This chain uses TRBV19 with TRBJ2-1; 7 bases are a match to TRBD1. With 5 bases clipped from V and 2 bases from J, the junction kept 15 bases outside the gene matches. The CDR3 extends over 18 amino acids. In germline, CDR1 is LNHDA, CDR2 SQIVND (reference sequence). The CDR3 is CASSWGSMGDRAYNEQFF. The CDR3 DNA follows: TGTGCCAGTAGTTGGGGGTCGATGGGGGACAGAGCCTACAATGAGCAGTTCTTC.